One sample yielded the 15 T cell receptor beta chains listed below, sequenced in a study of blood T cells in healthy people across ages. A second roughly 6 to 11 cycle PCR used barcoded and J-beta primers. TCRdb fed the 5' RACE reads into MiXCR, producing one record per CDR3 protein. The table lists fewer than 2 million distinct CDR3 sequences, around 40% of them singletons, with under 25% in the top ten. Sequencing was carried out using blood. Every receptor here comes from a human donor in good health.

The chain uses TRBV5-1 and TRBJ1-1, with D possibly being TRBD1 (6 bases). V was cut by 2 bases and J by 2 bases, with 13 bases left in between. Germline V gives CDR1 SGHRS, CDR2 YFSETQ. This CDR3 contains 15 residues. CDR3 coding DNA: TGCGCCAGCAGCTTAACCGTAGGGGGAAACACTGAAGCTTTCTTT. Translating it yields CASSLTVGGNTEAFF.

The chain uses TRBV7-6 and TRBJ2-7; 9 bases line up with TRBD1. Per germline, CDR1 SGHVS and CDR2 FNYEAQ. This CDR3 has 15 amino acids. J lost 4 bases, V lost 5 bases, and 9 bases had no gene match. The CDR3 spells CASSPTRTGVYEQYF. DNA for the CDR3: TGTGCCAGCAGCCCTACCCGGACAGGGGTGTACGAGCAGTACTTC.

The CDR3 loop is CASSTRTSGYSTDTQYF. In DNA, the CDR3 is TGTGCCAGCAGCACTAGGACTAGCGGATATAGCACAGATACGCAGTATTTT. The V call is TRBV11-2, the J call TRBJ2-3, with 10 bases fitting TRBD2. V lost 5 bases to trimming and J lost 0 bases; unmatched junction nucleotides: 8. CDR1 and CDR2 from the germline V gene are SGHAT and FQNNGV. This CDR3 contains 17 residues.

V gene TRBV3-1 combines with J gene TRBJ1-1; TRBD1 might be the D (6 bases). The germline CDR1 and CDR2 sequences are LGHDT and YNNKEL (reference sequence). The V end lost 3 bases, the J end lost 11 bases, and 16 bases lay between the germline ends. This CDR3 spans 13 amino acids. The CDR3 nucleotides are TGTGCCAGCAGCCAGAAAGGACTGGGGGCGGCTTTCTTT. Translating it yields CASSQKGLGAAFF.

This chain links TRBV9 with TRBJ2-7; D call uncertain. CDR3 length: 14 amino acids. Deletions cut 0 bases from V and 2 bases from J, with 9 bases between. CDR1 is SGDLS, CDR2 YYNGEE, per germline. The CDR3 bases are TGTGCCAGCAGCGTAGACCAGGAGCCCTACGAGCAGTACTTC. Amino acid sequence: CASSVDQEPYEQYF.

This clonotype was observed at least ten times. The junction departs from germline at one end; a sequencing error may be responsible. The V and J genes are TRBV5-1 and TRBJ2-5; D not certain. The CDR3 runs to 14 residues. Germline V CDR1 and CDR2: SGHRS, YFSETQ. The CDR3 reads CASSLVGSGETQYF. The CDR3 DNA is TGTGCCAGCAGCTTAGTAGGATCGGGAGAGACCCAGTACTTC.

This clonotype was counted between two and nine times. The J gene is TRBJ2-3, the V gene TRBV5-1, with a possible D match to TRBD2 (6 bases). The germline CDR1 and CDR2 sequences are SGHRS and YFSETQ. Trimming stripped 0 bases from V and 5 bases from J, with 10 bases between. This CDR3 has 14 amino acids. CDR3 sequence: CASSLDRREDTQYF. In DNA form, the CDR3 reads TGCGCCAGCAGCTTGGACAGGCGGGAAGATACGCAGTATTTT.

This clonotype was counted between two and nine times. V gene TRBV6-5 combines with J gene TRBJ1-3; a possible D gene is TRBD1 (5 bases). The germline CDR1 and CDR2 sequences are MNHEY and SVGAGI. V was trimmed by 7 bases and J by 3 bases, leaving 13 bases between them. The CDR3 covers 14 residues. The CDR3 DNA sequence: TGTGCCAGCAAAATGGGGGGAGATGGAAACACCATATATTTT. This gives the protein CASKMGGDGNTIYF.

This clonotype was observed a few times. This chain connects TRBV6-6 to TRBJ1-1, with D possibly TRBD1 on 5 matching bases. V lost 6 bases, J lost 0 bases, and 8 bases lay in between. Per germline, CDR1 MNHNY and CDR2 SVGAGI (reference sequence). The CDR3 consists of 13 residues. The DNA for the CDR3 is TGTGCCAGCAGAGAGACAGTGAACACTGAAGCTTTCTTT. This sequence encodes CASRETVNTEAFF.

The chain combines TRBV7-9 with TRBJ1-2; D unclear. The CDR3 totals 14 residues. V was clipped by 1 base and J by 6 bases, with 12 bases between them. In germline, CDR1 is SEHNR, CDR2 FQNEAQ (reference sequence). The DNA of the CDR3 is TGTGCCAGCAGCTTAGGTCTGGGAAGACATGGCTACACCTTC. It is translated as CASSLGLGRHGYTF.

This clonotype was seen more than once but under ten times. The junction and the germline gene differ at one end; a read error may be behind it. DNA for the CDR3: TGTGCCAGCAGCTTAGAGGGCAGGATTATGGATGAGCAGTTTTTC. This sequence encodes CASSLEGRIMDEQFF. The chain employs TRBV7-9 and TRBJ2-1; D not resolved. The CDR3 totals 15 residues. CDR1 and CDR2 (germline): SEHNR, FQNEAQ (reference sequence).

This clonotype was counted many times. The V and J genes are TRBV7-2 and TRBJ2-1, with D perhaps matching TRBD1 or TRBD2 (6 bases each). Deletions cut 3 bases from V and 3 bases from J, with 12 bases between. This CDR3 region has 15 residues. The germline V gene encodes CDR1 SGHTA and CDR2 FQGNSA. CDR3 DNA: TGTGCCAGCAGCTTGGCCGGGGGCGACTACAATGAGCAGTTCTTC. Amino acids: CASSLAGGDYNEQFF.

V and J are TRBV29-1 and TRBJ1-1; D call uncertain. Germline V gene sequence: CDR1 SQVTM, CDR2 ANQGSEA. The CDR3 runs to 13 residues. The CDR3, as DNA: TGCAGAGGCGATCGCGACGGTAACACTGAAGCTTTCTTT. This codes for CRGDRDGNTEAFF.

This clonotype was seen a handful of times. The rearrangement links TRBV20-1 to TRBJ2-7; D unclear. Per the germline V gene, CDR1 is DFQATT and CDR2 is SNEGSKA (reference sequence). V was shortened by 3 bases and J by 4 bases, with 13 bases between the two germline ends. The length of the CDR3 is 13 residues. The CDR3 nucleotides read TGCAGTGCTAGCCCCGCTCCAGAGTACGAGCAGTACTTC. It yields the protein CSASPAPEYEQYF.

This clonotype appeared a few times. V is TRBV7-9 and J is TRBJ2-7; 11 bases line up with TRBD2. The germline V gene encodes CDR1 SEHNR and CDR2 FQNEAQ (reference sequence). V was clipped by 4 bases and J by 3 bases; unmatched bases: 11. The CDR3 loop spans 17 amino acids. CDR3: CASSSPPIAGGLYEQYF. DNA for the CDR3: TGTGCCAGCAGCTCCCCCCCAATAGCGGGGGGGCTCTACGAGCAGTACTTC.